This T cell receptor beta chain was identified during a study of beta chain features in type 1 diabetes. Study results and limitations: Type 1 diabetes patients showed a moderate but significant shortening of TCRB CDR3s in all four CD4+ subsets.

Germline loops: CDR1 MNHEY, CDR2 SMNVEV (reference sequence). V trimming: 4 bases; J trimming: 9 bases; junction bases outside the gene matches: 5. This CDR3 region has 14 residues. As regards this clone: Its antigen is unknown.

Sequenced material consisted of expressed TCRB transcripts (all of the isolated RNA was reverse transcribed). Repertoires were generated with immunoSEQ multiplex PCR, while TCRdb's copy carries only in-frame clones and drops some. The sample has fewer than 350,000 clones, over 14% seen once. The chain couples TRBV27 to TRBJ1-6, with 8 nucleotides matching TRBD1. Sequencing was carried out using naive CD4+ T cells from blood. This TCR was sampled from a man aged 18 to 30 with type 1 diabetes. CDR3 residues: CASSSPGQGSPLHF. The DNA of the CDR3 is TGTGCCAGCAGTTCCCCCGGACAGGGTTCACCCCTCCACTTT.